The 13 T cell receptor beta chains below come from one sample, sequenced in a study of neurological immune-mediated disorders. Using its own MiXCR run on the 5' RACE reads, TCRdb lists one record per CDR3 protein. This table holds about 25,000 distinct CDR3 sequences, 3.3% found once. Sequenced material: PBMCs. The origin of the receptors is a woman in her 30s with multiple sclerosis.

This clonotype was seen many times. The genes are TRBV3-1 and TRBJ2-7; either TRBD1 or TRBD2 may fit D (5 bases each). CDR1 and CDR2 (germline): LGHDT, YNNKEL (reference sequence). Trimming took 6 bases from V and 6 from J, leaving 24 bases between them. The CDR3 totals 16 residues. CDR3 nucleotides: TGTGCCAGCAGTCCAAGACCAGGGTCGGGAAGGTCCGAGCAGTACTTC. It is translated as CASSPRPGSGRSEQYF.

This clonotype has a count of ten or more. Possible read error: a much larger clone is one base away. The chain joins TRBV7-9 to TRBJ1-1; D is unresolved. Deletions cut 0 bases from V and 2 bases from J, with 13 bases between. The CDR3 has 16 amino acids. In germline, CDR1 is SEHNR, CDR2 FQNEAQ (reference sequence). The CDR3: CASSLALSGNNTEAFF. The DNA of the CDR3 is TGTGCCAGCAGCTTAGCCCTGTCGGGGAACAACACTGAAGCTTTCTTT.

This clonotype was seen many times. V usage is TRBV27 and J usage is TRBJ1-1; D gene ambiguous. The germline V and J ends were trimmed by 4 bases and 0 bases, with 6 bases remaining between them. The CDR3 spans 13 residues. The V gene's germline CDR1 is MNHEY and CDR2 SMNVEV (reference sequence). CDR3 nucleotide sequence: TGTGCCAGCAGTTCCTATATGAACACTGAAGCTTTCTTT. Protein product: CASSSYMNTEAFF.

CDR3 residues: CASSLTSSYEQYF. The CDR3, as DNA: TGTGCCAGCAGCTTAACGTCCTCCTACGAGCAGTACTTC. The gene calls are TRBV7-2 and TRBJ2-7; D unclear. Trimming pared 2 bases from V and 0 bases from J, leaving 5 bases between. The CDR3 is 13 residues long. Germline lookup yields CDR1 SGHTA and CDR2 FQGNSA.

This clonotype has a count of ten or more. This chain uses TRBV18 with TRBJ1-5; D gene uncertain. Trimming stripped 8 bases from V and 4 bases from J, with 15 bases between. Germline CDR1 KGHSH, CDR2 LQKENI. This CDR3 region has 14 residues. DNA for the CDR3: TGTGCCAGCCGCGATCAGTGGTTGAATCAGCCCCAGCATTTT. It is translated as CASRDQWLNQPQHF.

This clonotype was seen ten or more times. The junction departs from germline at one end; a sequencing error may be responsible. The CDR3 reads CASSLQGGPQNF. The CDR3 DNA is TGTGCCAGCAGCCTACAGGGAGGGCCCCAGAATTTT. The chain has TRBV7-2 and TRBJ1-5; possibly TRBD1 for D (6 bases). The CDR3 length is 12 residues. Germline lookup yields CDR1 SGHTA and CDR2 FQGNSA.

This clonotype appeared many times. V usage is TRBV7-2 and J usage is TRBJ1-2, with 9 bases lining up with TRBD1. Unmatched junction bases numbered 9, after V lost 6 bases and J lost 7 bases. The germline V gene encodes CDR1 SGHTA and CDR2 FQGNSA. The CDR3 extends over 14 amino acids. CDR3 region: CASRPGTGTSGYTF. The CDR3 nucleotides read TGTGCCAGCAGGCCCGGGACAGGGACGTCTGGCTACACCTTC.

The table lists this clonotype with many counts. The V and J genes are TRBV20-1 and TRBJ1-1, with D unclear. CDR3 length equals 12 residues. Trimming stripped 3 bases from V and 1 base from J, with 6 bases between. Germline V lookup: CDR1 DFQATT, CDR2 SNEGSKA (reference sequence). The CDR3 loop is CSASPPNTEAFF. Written as DNA, the CDR3 is TGCAGTGCTAGCCCACCGAACACTGAAGCTTTCTTT.

Ten or more counts support this clonotype. This chain joins TRBV5-1 and TRBJ2-3; D possibly corresponds to TRBD2 (6 bases). This CDR3 comprises 15 residues. V was cut by 5 bases and J by 4 bases, with 17 bases left in between. Per germline, CDR1 SGHRS and CDR2 YFSETQ. The CDR3 DNA sequence: TGCGCCAGCAGTAAAGCGACTAGTAGCGCAGATACGCAGTATTTT. This sequence encodes CASSKATSSADTQYF. Filled out from reference TRBV5-1 and TRBJ2-3, the complete variable domain reads KAGVTQTPRYLIKTRGQQVTLSCSPISGHRSVSWYQQTPGQGLQFLFEYFSETQRNKGNFPGRFSGRQFSNSRSEMNVSTLELGDSALYLCASSKATSSADTQYFGPGTRLTVL.

This clonotype occurred many times. The chain links TRBV12-3 or TRBV12-4 to TRBJ1-6, with 7 bases identical to TRBD1. This CDR3 contains 14 residues. J lost 9 bases, V lost 5 bases, and 7 bases had no gene match. The CDR3 loop is CASSIPGGGSPLHF. The CDR3 DNA follows: TGTGCCAGCAGTATCCCAGGGGGAGGTTCACCCCTCCACTTT.

This clonotype has at least ten counts. This chain joins TRBV7-7 and TRBJ2-1, with 7 positions matching TRBD2. The CDR3 loop spans 15 amino acids. Germline V gives CDR1 SSHAT, CDR2 FNYEAQ (reference sequence). The V segment lost 5 bases and the J segment 8 bases; nucleotides outside the gene matches: 12. The CDR3 is CASSPALTSVYEQFF. CDR3 nucleotide sequence: TGTGCCAGCAGCCCGGCCCTTACTAGCGTGTATGAGCAGTTCTTC. The full variable domain, its missing parts supplied by reference TRBV7-7 and TRBJ2-1, is GAGVSQSPRYKVTKRGQDVTLRCDPISSHATLYWYQQALGQGPEFLTYFNYEAQPDKSGLPSDRFSAERPEGSISTLTIQRTEQRDSAMYRCASSPALTSVYEQFFGPGTRLTVL.

This clonotype was recorded a few times. V gene TRBV3-1 combines with J gene TRBJ2-7; D is unclear. There are 11 residues in the CDR3. Trimming removed 2 bases from V and 1 base from J, with 0 bases in between. Germline CDR1 reads LGHDT; CDR2 reads YNNKEL (reference sequence). The CDR3 spells CASSQSYEQYF. The CDR3 DNA reads as TGTGCCAGCAGCCAATCCTACGAGCAGTACTTC.

This clonotype was counted a few times. A much bigger clone sits one base away, suggesting this may be a read error. This chain links TRBV5-5 with TRBJ2-5; D remains unclear. Trimming removed 4 bases at V and 4 bases at J, with 14 bases between. Germline V lookup: CDR1 SGHKS, CDR2 YYEKEE (reference sequence). The length of the CDR3 is 14 residues. CDR3 nucleotides: TGTGCCAGCAGCCAAGAAAGCCGCACAGAGACCCAGTACTTC. Its translation is CASSQESRTETQYF.